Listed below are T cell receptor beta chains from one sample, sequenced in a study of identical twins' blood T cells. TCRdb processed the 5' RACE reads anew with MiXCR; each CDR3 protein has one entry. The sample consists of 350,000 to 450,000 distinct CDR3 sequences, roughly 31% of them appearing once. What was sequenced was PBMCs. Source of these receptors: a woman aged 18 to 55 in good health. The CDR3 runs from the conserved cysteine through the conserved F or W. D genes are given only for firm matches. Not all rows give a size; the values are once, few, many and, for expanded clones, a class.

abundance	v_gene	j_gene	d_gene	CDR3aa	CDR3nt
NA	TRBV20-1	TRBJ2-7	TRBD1	CSASGTGDEPEQYF	TGCAGTGCTAGTGGGACAGGGGACGAACCCGAGCAGTACTTC
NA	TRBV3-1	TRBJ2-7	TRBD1	CASSLIDRDEQYF	TGTGCCAGCAGCCTTATCGACAGGGACGAGCAGTACTTC
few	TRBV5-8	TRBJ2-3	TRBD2	CASSPAGDGTDTQYF	TGTGCCAGCAGCCCAGCGGGGGACGGTACGGATACGCAGTATTTT
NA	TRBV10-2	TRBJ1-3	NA	CAGSESSRLIPTSGNTIYF	TGCGCCGGCAGTGAGTCGAGTAGGTTAATCCCTACCTCTGGAAACACCATATATTTT
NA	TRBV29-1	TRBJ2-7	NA	CSVPAVPFSNEQYF	TGCAGCGTGCCGGCAGTCCCCTTTTCCAACGAGCAGTACTTC
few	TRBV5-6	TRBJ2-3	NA	CASSKGLDTQYF	TGTGCCAGCAGTAAGGGTTTAGATACGCAGTATTTT
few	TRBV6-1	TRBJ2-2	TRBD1	CASSERKTGTGELFF	TGTGCCAGCAGTGAACGGAAGACAGGGACCGGGGAGCTGTTTTTT
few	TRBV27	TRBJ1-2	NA	CASSSWGVDYGYTF	TGTGCCAGCAGTTCTTGGGGGGTGGACTATGGCTACACCTTC
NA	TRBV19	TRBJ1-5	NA	CASSYNADDSNQPQHF	TGTGCCAGTAGTTATAACGCAGACGATAGCAATCAGCCCCAGCATTTT
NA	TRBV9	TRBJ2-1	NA	CASSMGGASSHEQFF	TGTGCCAGCAGCATGGGGGGGGCTTCCTCTCATGAGCAGTTCTTC
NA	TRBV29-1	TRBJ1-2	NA	CSAERGYGYTF	TGCAGCGCCGAACGAGGGTATGGCTACACCTTC
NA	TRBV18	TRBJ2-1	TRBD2	CASSLPGLGINEQFF	TGTGCCAGCTCACTGCCGGGACTAGGTATAAATGAGCAGTTCTTC
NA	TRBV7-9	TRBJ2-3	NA	CASSFGGPLTDTQYF	TGTGCCAGCAGCTTTGGTGGACCACTCACAGATACGCAGTATTTT
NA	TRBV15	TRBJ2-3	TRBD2	CATSTLPRLTGLAVGTQYF	TGTGCCACCAGCACCTTACCGAGACTGACTGGACTAGCGGTAGGAACGCAGTATTTT
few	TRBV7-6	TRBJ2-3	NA	CASSLSTHTDTQYF	TGTGCCAGCAGCCTCTCGACTCACACAGATACGCAGTATTTT
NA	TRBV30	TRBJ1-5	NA	CAWSGANNQPQHF	TGTGCCTGGAGTGGAGCCAACAATCAGCCCCAGCATTTT
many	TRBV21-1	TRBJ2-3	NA	CASTAGSTDTQYF	TGTGCCAGCACTGCGGGTTCCACAGATACGCAGTATTTT
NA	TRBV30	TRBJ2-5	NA	CAWSGETQYF	TGTGCCTGGAGTGGCGAGACCCAGTACTTC
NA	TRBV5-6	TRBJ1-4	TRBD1	CASSWGTVEREKLFF	TGTGCCAGCAGCTGGGGGACAGTAGAGCGCGAAAAACTGTTTTTT
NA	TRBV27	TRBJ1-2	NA	CASSLLGGADGYTF	TGTGCCAGCAGTTTATTGGGAGGGGCGGATGGCTACACCTTC
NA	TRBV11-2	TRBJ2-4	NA	CASRQKVPGLPKNIQYF	TGTGCCAGCAGACAGAAAGTTCCGGGGTTACCCAAAAACATTCAGTACTTC
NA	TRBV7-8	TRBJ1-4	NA	CASSPRGGTNEKLFF	TGTGCCAGCAGCCCTAGAGGTGGAACAAATGAAAAACTGTTTTTT
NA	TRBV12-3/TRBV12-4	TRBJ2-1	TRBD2	CASSLELAGVEEQFF	TGTGCCAGCAGTTTAGAACTAGCGGGAGTTGAAGAGCAGTTCTTC
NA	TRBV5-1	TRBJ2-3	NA	CASSLAIRPDTQYF	TGCGCCAGCAGCTTGGCCATCCGGCCAGATACGCAGTATTTT
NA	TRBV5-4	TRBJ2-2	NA	CASSLVRGTTGELFF	TGTGCCAGCAGCTTGGTTAGGGGAACCACCGGGGAGCTGTTTTTT
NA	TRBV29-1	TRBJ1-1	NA	CSVVGEQGTEAFF	TGCAGCGTTGTGGGGGAACAGGGCACTGAAGCTTTCTTT
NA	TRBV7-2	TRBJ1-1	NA	CSSSFRGNTEAFF	TGTTCCAGCAGCTTCAGGGGAAACACTGAAGCTTTCTTT
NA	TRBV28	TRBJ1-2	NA	CASSLLPPRDSNYGYTF	TGTGCCAGCAGTTTATTGCCCCCCAGAGATTCTAACTATGGCTACACCTTC
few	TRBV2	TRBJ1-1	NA	CASSEVQGRTEAFF	TGTGCCAGCAGTGAAGTGCAGGGGCGCACTGAAGCTTTCTTT
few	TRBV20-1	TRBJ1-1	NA	CSARLPAASEAFF	TGCAGTGCTAGACTTCCGGCGGCCTCTGAAGCTTTCTTT
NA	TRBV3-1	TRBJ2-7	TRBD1	CASSRQGSYEQYF	TGTGCCAGCAGCCGACAGGGGTCCTACGAGCAGTACTTC
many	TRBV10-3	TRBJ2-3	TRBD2	CAISELLAGVTDTQYF	TGTGCCATCAGTGAGTTACTAGCGGGGGTCACAGATACGCAGTATTTT
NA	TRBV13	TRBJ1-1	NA	CASSQMDGEASF	TGTGCCAGCAGCCAAATGGACGGGGAAGCTTCCTTT
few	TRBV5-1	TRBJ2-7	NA	CASSGVGQYEQYF	TGCGCCAGCAGCGGCGTGGGGCAGTACGAGCAGTACTTC
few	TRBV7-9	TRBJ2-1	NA	CASSLGWQFF	TGTGCCAGCAGCTTAGGGTGGCAGTTCTTC
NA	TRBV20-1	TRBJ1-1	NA	CSARDLGQIEAFF	TGCAGTGCTAGAGATCTGGGGCAGATTGAAGCTTTCTTT
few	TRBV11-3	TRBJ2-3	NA	CASGSSWSTDTQYF	TGTGCCAGCGGATCCTCGTGGAGCACAGATACGCAGTATTTT
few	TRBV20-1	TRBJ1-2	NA	CSARGGQHNYGYTF	TGCAGTGCCCGGGGTGGACAGCATAACTATGGCTACACCTTC
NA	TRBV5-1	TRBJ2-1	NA	CASSLGRTYNEQFF	TGCGCCAGCAGCCTGGGACGGACCTACAATGAGCAGTTCTTC
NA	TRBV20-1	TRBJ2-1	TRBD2	CSAPMTSGRPGDEQFF	TGCAGTGCCCCCATGACTAGCGGGAGGCCGGGGGATGAGCAGTTCTTC
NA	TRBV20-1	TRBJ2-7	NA	CSALAPGGHEQYF	TGCAGTGCTCTAGCACCCGGCGGTCACGAGCAGTACTTC
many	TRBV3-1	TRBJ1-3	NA	CASSQYQRNTIYF	TGTGCCAGCAGCCAATACCAGAGAAACACCATATATTTT
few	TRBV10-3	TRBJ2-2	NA	CAISDVSGELFF	TGTGCCATCAGTGATGTGTCCGGGGAGCTGTTTTTT
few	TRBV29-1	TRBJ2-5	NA	CTHTLVGETQYF	TGCACCCATACCCTAGTAGGGGAGACCCAGTACTTC
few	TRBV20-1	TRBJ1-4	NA	CSAASGSNEKLFF	TGCAGTGCCGCCTCCGGGAGTAATGAAAAACTGTTTTTT
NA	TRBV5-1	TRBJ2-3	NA	CASSLEGRFRTDTQYF	TGCGCCAGCAGCTTGGAAGGCAGGTTTCGCACAGATACGCAGTATTTT
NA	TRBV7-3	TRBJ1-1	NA	CASSLFGRTLNTEAFF	TGTGCCAGCAGCCTCTTCGGACGGACTCTGAACACTGAAGCTTTCTTT
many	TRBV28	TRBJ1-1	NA	CASLERYWTEAFF	TGTGCCAGTCTTGAGAGGTATTGGACTGAAGCTTTCTTT